These T cell receptor beta chains were read from a single sample in a study of T cells in localized non-small cell lung cancer. Profiled with immunoSEQ multiplex PCR; TCRdb holds only in-frame clones, not every one. The sample records tens of thousands of clones, 86% being singletons. The starting material was peripheral blood, obtained before any cancer treatment. The receptor set was obtained from a male donor older than 55 with stage III squamous cell lung carcinoma. Each CDR3 is given with its conserved first and last residue. The D gene is left open where the match is weak. Clone size is shown for a subset of rows, as once, few, many or a class of expanded clone.

D gene	J gene	V gene	clone size	CDR3 protein	CDR3 DNA
-	TRBJ1-6	TRBV5-5	-	CASSLGGAGYSPLHF	TGTGCCAGCAGCTTGGGCGGGGCGGGATATTCACCCCTCCACTTT
-	TRBJ2-1	TRBV7-6	-	CASSASVYNEQFF	TGTGCCAGCAGCGCCTCGGTGTACAATGAGCAGTTCTTC
-	TRBJ1-3	TRBV9	-	CASSVAGAYGNTIYF	TGTGCCAGCAGCGTAGCAGGGGCCTATGGAAACACCATATATTTT
-	TRBJ1-6	TRBV5-4	-	CASSPGPDRTNSPLHF	TGTGCCAGCAGCCCCGGCCCCGACAGAACAAATTCACCCCTCCACTTT
-	TRBJ1-2	TRBV19	-	CASSIRRRTAGGYTF	TGTGCCAGTAGTATAAGGCGTCGAACAGCGGGTGGCTACACCTTC
TRBD2	TRBJ2-1	TRBV11-2	-	CASSLRLAAYNEQFF	TGTGCCAGCAGCCTTAGGCTAGCGGCCTACAATGAGCAGTTCTTC
TRBD1	TRBJ2-2	TRBV5-1	-	CASSLIGTDTGELFF	TGCGCCAGCAGCTTGATAGGGACAGACACCGGGGAGCTGTTTTTT
-	TRBJ1-5	TRBV5-5	few	CASSPSPGRNQPQHF	TGTGCCAGCAGCCCTTCGCCTGGAAGGAATCAGCCCCAGCATTTT
TRBD1	TRBJ2-3	TRBV2	-	CASTLDREFDTQYF	TGTGCCAGCACCCTGGACAGGGAATTTGATACGCAGTATTTT
TRBD1	TRBJ1-5	TRBV19	-	CASSTGGTVTNQPQHF	TGTGCCAGTAGTACCGGAGGGACAGTAACCAATCAGCCCCAGCATTTT
-	TRBJ1-5	TRBV2	-	CASSARISGQPQHF	TGTGCCAGCAGTGCTCGCATTTCGGGTCAGCCCCAGCATTTT
-	TRBJ2-5	TRBV5-4	-	CASRRGQETQYF	TGTGCCAGCAGAAGGGGGCAAGAGACCCAGTACTTC
-	TRBJ2-5	TRBV7-2	-	CASSLDNFGGGETQYF	TGTGCCAGCAGCTTGGATAATTTTGGGGGCGGAGAGACCCAGTACTTC
-	TRBJ2-5	TRBV9	-	CASSVDRGRETQYF	TGTGCCAGCAGCGTAGACCGGGGGAGGGAGACCCAGTACTTC
TRBD1	TRBJ1-4	TRBV10-3	-	CASQPGQRNEKLFF	TGTGCCTCGCAGCCGGGACAGCGGAATGAAAAACTGTTTTTT
TRBD2	TRBJ2-2	TRBV28	-	CASSLWASGVYWELFF	TGTGCCAGCAGTTTATGGGCTAGCGGGGTGTACTGGGAGCTGTTTTTT
TRBD1	TRBJ2-7	TRBV5-6	-	CASSLVGTGRYEQYF	TGTGCCAGCAGCTTGGTTGGGACAGGGAGGTACGAGCAGTACTTC
TRBD2	TRBJ2-7	TRBV7-9	once	CASSFGGGRAYEQYF	TGTGCCAGCAGCTTTGGAGGCGGGAGGGCGTACGAGCAGTACTTC
-	TRBJ2-1	TRBV1	-	CTSSLPRTRNNEQFF	TGCACCAGCAGCCTCCCAAGGACTAGAAACAATGAGCAGTTCTTC
TRBD2	TRBJ2-7	TRBV9	-	CASSVDGGRAGEQYF	TGTGCCAGCAGCGTAGATGGCGGGAGGGCCGGCGAGCAGTACTTC
TRBD1	TRBJ1-2	TRBV19	-	CASMPGTGSTYGYTF	TGTGCCAGTATGCCGGGGACAGGCTCGACCTATGGCTACACCTTC
-	TRBJ1-1	TRBV9	few	CASSVGGGPGEAFF	TGTGCCAGCAGCGTAGGTGGAGGCCCTGGGGAAGCTTTCTTT
TRBD2	TRBJ2-7	TRBV9	few	CASSAGLAGFYEQYF	TGTGCCAGCAGCGCGGGACTAGCGGGATTCTACGAGCAGTACTTC
TRBD1	TRBJ1-6	TRBV2	-	CASRLRTGSGNSPLHF	TGTGCCAGCAGGCTACGGACAGGGTCAGGGAATTCACCCCTCCACTTT
-	TRBJ2-7	TRBV5-4	-	CASRFGNEQYF	TGTGCCAGCAGGTTCGGGAACGAGCAGTACTTC
-	TRBJ2-1	TRBV30	-	CAWNGGNEQFF	TGTGCCTGGAATGGGGGCAATGAGCAGTTCTTC
TRBD2	TRBJ2-3	TRBV11-2	-	CASSLRAGAADTQYF	TGTGCCAGCAGCTTGAGAGCGGGGGCCGCAGATACGCAGTATTTT
-	TRBJ2-5	TRBV19	-	CASSIQDQETQYF	TGTGCCAGTAGTATCCAGGATCAAGAGACCCAGTACTTC
TRBD2	TRBJ2-7	TRBV7-2	-	CASSLTMSGGYEQYF	TGTGCCAGCAGCTTAACGATGTCCGGGGGGTACGAGCAGTACTTC
TRBD1	TRBJ1-2	TRBV7-8	-	CASSPTDRDYGYTF	TGTGCCAGCAGCCCCACGGACAGGGACTATGGCTACACCTTC
TRBD1	TRBJ1-5	TRBV18	-	CASSPRDSELGPQHF	TGTGCCAGCTCACCGCGGGACAGTGAGTTAGGGCCCCAGCATTTT